This entry features one TCR beta chain sequence. What it binds is unknown. This sample was included in a study of beta chain features in type 1 diabetes. Study results and limitations: The question of HLA type influencing TCRB rearrangement was one that remained unresolved here. Healthy donors had naive, central memory and Treg TCRB repertoires that appeared less similar than those seen among patients. TCRB CDR3s from Type 1 diabetes patients were moderately but significantly shorter in all four CD4+ subsets.

Researchers reported sorting CD4+ naive, central memory, regulatory and stem cell-like memory cells via CD45RO/CCR7/CD25/CD127/CD95/CD27. The authors obtained over 98% purity in all sorted populations. Expressed TCRB transcripts were sequenced, since all the RNA that had been isolated was reverse transcribed. TCRdb's table, derived via immunoSEQ multiplex PCR, lists solely in-frame clones and lacks some. The table records 550,000 to 850,000 clones, about an eighth of them present only once. This sequence was found in a man aged 18 to 30 with type 1 diabetes. The sequenced sample consisted of naive CD4+ T cells from blood.

The chain's CDR3 is CASRVGQGNSGANVLTF. CDR3 sequence (DNA): TGTGCCAGCAGGGTTGGACAGGGAAACTCTGGGGCCAACGTCCTGACTTTC. The J gene is TRBJ2-6, the V gene TRBV9, with 8 bases that match TRBD1. J was trimmed by 0 bases and V by 5 bases; bases with no gene match: 7. The germline gives CDR1 SGDLS, CDR2 YYNGEE. This CDR3 has 17 amino acids.